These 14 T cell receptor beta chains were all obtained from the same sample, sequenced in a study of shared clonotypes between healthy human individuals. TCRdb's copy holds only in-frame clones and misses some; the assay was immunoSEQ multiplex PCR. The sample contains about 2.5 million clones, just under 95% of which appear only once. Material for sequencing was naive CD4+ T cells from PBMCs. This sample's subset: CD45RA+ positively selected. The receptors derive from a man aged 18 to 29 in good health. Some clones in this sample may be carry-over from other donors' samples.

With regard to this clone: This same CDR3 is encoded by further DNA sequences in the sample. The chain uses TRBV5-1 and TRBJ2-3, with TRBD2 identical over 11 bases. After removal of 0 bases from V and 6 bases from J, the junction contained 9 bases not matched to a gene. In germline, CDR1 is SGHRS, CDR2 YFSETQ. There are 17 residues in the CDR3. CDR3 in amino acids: CASSLAGLAGGGDTQYF. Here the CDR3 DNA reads TGCGCCAGCAGCTTGGCGGGTCTAGCGGGAGGAGGCGATACGCAGTATTTT.

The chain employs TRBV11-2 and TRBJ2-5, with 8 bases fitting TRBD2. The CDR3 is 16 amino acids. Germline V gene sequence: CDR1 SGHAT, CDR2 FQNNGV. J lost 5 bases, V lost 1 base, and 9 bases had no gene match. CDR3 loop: CASSLGQLAAGETQYF. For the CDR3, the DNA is TGTGCCAGCAGCTTAGGCCAACTAGCGGCCGGGGAGACCCAGTACTTC.

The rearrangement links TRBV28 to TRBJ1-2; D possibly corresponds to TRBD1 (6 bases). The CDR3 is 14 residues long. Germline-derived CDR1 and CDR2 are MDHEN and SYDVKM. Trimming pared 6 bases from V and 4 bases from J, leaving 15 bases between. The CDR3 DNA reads TGTGCCAGCAGGAGGACAGCCGTCGGCTATGGCTACACCTTC. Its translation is CASRRTAVGYGYTF.

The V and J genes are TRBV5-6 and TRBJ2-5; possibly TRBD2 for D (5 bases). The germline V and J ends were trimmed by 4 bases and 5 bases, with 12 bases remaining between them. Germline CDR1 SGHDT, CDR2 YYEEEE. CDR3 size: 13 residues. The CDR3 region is CASSDGVGETQYF. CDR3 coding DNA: TGTGCCAGCAGCGACGGGGTCGGGGAGACCCAGTACTTC.

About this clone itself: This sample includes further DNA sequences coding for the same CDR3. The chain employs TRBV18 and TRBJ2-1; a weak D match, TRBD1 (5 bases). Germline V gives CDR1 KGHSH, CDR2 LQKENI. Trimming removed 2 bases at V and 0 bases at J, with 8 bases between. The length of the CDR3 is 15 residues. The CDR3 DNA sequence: TGTGCCAGCTCACCAGGAACAGGCTCCTACAATGAGCAGTTCTTC. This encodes CASSPGTGSYNEQFF.

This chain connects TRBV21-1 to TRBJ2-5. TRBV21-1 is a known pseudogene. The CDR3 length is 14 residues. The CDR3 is CASRPDGGLETQYF. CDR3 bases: TGTGCCAGCAGGCCCGATGGGGGGCTAGAGACCCAGTACTTC.

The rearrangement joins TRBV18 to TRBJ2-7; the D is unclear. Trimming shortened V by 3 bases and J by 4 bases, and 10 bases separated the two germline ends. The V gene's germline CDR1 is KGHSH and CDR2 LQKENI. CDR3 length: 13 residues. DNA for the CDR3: TGTGCCAGCTCACCCCTGAGCGCGTACGAGCAGTACTTC. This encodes CASSPLSAYEQYF.

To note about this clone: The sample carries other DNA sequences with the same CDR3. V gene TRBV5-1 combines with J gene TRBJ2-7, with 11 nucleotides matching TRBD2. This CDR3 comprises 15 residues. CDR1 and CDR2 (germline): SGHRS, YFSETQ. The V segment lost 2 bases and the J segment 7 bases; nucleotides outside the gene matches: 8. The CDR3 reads CASSFGTSGGGEQYF. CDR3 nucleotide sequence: TGCGCCAGCAGCTTCGGGACTAGCGGAGGAGGAGAGCAGTACTTC.

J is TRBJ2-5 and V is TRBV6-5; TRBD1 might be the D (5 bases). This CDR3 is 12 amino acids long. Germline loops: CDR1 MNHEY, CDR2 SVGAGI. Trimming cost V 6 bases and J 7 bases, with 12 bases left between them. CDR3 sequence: CASSPLRGTQYF. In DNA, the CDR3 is TGTGCCAGCAGCCCTCTTAGGGGGACCCAGTACTTC.

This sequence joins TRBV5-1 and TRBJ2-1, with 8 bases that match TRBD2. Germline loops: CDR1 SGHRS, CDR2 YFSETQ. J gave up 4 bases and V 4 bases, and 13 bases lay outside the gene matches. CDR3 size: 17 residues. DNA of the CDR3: TGCGCCAGCAGCCCATCGGGGGGAGCGGGAGAATACAATGAGCAGTTCTTC. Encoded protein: CASSPSGGAGEYNEQFF.

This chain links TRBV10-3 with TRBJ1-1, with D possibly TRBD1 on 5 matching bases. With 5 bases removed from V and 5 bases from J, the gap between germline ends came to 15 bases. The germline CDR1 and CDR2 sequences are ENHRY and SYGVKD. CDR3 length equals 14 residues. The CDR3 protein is CAISPLAGRTEAFF. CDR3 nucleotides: TGTGCCATCAGTCCCCTCGCAGGGAGGACTGAAGCTTTCTTT.

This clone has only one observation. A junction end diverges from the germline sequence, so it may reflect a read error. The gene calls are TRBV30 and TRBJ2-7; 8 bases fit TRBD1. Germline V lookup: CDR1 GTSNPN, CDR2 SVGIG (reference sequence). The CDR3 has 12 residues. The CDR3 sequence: CAWSVFVGQVHF. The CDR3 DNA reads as TGTGCCTGGAGTGTATTTGTGGGACAGGTCCACTTC.

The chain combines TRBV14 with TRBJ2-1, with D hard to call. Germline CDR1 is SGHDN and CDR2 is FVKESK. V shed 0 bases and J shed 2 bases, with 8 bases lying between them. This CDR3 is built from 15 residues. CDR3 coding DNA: TGTGCCAGCAGCCAAGATGTAGGGCCCTACAATGAGCAGTTCTTC. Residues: CASSQDVGPYNEQFF. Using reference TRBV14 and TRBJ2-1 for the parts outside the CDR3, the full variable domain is EAGVTQFPSHSVIEKGQTVTLRCDPISGHDNLYWYRRVMGKEIKFLLHFVKESKQDESGMPNNRFLAERTGGTYSTLKVQPAELEDSGVYFCASSQDVGPYNEQFFGPGTRLTVL.

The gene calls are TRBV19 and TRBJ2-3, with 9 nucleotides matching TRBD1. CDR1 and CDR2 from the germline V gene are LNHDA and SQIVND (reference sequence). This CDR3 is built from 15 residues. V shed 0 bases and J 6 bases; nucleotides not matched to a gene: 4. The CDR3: CASSIDGGQGDTQYF. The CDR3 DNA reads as TGTGCCAGTAGTATAGATGGTGGACAGGGGGATACGCAGTATTTT.